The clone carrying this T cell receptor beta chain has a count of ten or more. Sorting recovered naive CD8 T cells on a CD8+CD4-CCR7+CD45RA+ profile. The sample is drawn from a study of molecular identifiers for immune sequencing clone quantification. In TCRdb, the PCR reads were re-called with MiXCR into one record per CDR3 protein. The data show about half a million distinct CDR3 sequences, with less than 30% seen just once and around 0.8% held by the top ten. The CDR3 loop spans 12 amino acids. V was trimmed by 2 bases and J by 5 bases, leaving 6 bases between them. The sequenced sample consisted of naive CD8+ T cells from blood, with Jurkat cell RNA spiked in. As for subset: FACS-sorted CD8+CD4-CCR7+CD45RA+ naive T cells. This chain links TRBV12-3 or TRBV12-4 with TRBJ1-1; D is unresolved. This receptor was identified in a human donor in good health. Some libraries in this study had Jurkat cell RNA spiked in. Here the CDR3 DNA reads TGTGCCAGCAGTTTATGGGAGACTGAAGCTTTCTTT. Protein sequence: CASSLWETEAFF.